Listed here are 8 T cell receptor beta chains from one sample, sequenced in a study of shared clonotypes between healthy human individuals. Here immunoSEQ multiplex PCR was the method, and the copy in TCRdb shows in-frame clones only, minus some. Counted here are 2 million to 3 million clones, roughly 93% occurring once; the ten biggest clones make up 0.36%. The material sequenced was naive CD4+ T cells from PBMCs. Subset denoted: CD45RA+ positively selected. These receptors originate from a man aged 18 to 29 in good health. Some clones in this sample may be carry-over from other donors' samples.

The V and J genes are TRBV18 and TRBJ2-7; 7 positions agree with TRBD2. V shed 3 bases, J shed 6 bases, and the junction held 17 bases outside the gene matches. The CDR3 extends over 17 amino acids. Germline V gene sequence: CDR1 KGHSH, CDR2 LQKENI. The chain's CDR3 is CASSPNLGSGRGGEQYF. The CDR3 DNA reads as TGTGCCAGCTCACCTAATCTTGGTAGCGGGCGCGGTGGCGAGCAGTACTTC.

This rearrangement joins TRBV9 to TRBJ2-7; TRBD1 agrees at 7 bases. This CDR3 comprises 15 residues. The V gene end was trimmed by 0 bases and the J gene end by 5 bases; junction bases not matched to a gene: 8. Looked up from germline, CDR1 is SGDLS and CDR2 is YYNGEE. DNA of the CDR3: TGTGCCAGCAGCGTAGCGACAGGGAAAAACGACGAGCAGTACTTC. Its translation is CASSVATGKNDEQYF.

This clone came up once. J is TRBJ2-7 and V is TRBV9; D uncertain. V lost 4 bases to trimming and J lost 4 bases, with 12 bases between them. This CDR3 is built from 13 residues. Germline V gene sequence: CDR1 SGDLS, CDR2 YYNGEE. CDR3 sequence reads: CASSTDGRYEQYF. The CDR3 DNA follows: TGTGCCAGCAGCACCGACGGGCGATACGAGCAGTACTTC.

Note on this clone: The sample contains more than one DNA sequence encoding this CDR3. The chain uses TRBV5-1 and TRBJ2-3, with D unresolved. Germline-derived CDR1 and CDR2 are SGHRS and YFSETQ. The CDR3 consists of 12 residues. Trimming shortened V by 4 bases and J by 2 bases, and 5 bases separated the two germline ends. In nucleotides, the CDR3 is TGCGCCAGCAGCGCAGTCACAGATACGCAGTATTTT. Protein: CASSAVTDTQYF.

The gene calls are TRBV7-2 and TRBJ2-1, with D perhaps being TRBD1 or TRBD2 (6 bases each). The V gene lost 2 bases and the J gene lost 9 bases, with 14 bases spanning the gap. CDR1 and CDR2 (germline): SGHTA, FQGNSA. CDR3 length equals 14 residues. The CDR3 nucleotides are TGTGCCAGCAGCTTACGGAGGGGGTATGGTGAGCAGTTCTTC. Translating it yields CASSLRRGYGEQFF.

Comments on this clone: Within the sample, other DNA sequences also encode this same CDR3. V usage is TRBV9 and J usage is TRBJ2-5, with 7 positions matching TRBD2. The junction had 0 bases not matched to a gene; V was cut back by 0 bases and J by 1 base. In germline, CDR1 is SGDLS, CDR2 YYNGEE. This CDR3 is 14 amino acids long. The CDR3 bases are TGTGCCAGCAGCGTAGGGACTAGCCAAGAGACCCAGTACTTC. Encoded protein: CASSVGTSQETQYF. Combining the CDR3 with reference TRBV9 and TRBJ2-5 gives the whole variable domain DSGVTQTPKHLITATGQRVTLRCSPRSGDLSVYWYQQSLDQGLQFLIQYYNGEERAKGNILERFSAQQFPDLHSELNLSSLELGDSALYFCASSVGTSQETQYFGPGTRLLVL.

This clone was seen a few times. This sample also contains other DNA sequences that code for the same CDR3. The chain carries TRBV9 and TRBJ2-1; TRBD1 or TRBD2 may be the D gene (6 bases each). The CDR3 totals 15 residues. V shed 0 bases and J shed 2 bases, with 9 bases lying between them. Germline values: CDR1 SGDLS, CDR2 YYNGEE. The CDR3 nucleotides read TGTGCCAGCAGCGTAGCGGGGGACACCTACAATGAGCAGTTCTTC. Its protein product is CASSVAGDTYNEQFF.

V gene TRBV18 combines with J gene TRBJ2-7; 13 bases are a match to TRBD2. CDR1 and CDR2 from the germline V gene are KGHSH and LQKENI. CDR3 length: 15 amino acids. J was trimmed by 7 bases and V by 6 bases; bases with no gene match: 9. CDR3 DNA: TGTGCCAGCTCGTGGACTAGCGGGGGTACGTTGGAGCAGTACTTC. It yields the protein CASSWTSGGTLEQYF. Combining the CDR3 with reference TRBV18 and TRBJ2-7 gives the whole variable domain NAGVMQNPRHLVRRRGQEARLRCSPMKGHSHVYWYRQLPEEGLKFMVYLQKENIIDESGMPKERFSAEFPKEGPSILRIQQVVRGDSAAYFCASSWTSGGTLEQYFGPGTRLTVT.